This record concerns one TCR beta chain sequence. These data come from a study of blood T cell repertoires in COVID-19. TCRdb's table, derived via immunoSEQ multiplex PCR, lists solely in-frame clones and lacks some. The sample includes about 200,000 clones, around 94% of them seen just once. Trimming took off 5 bases at V and 0 bases at J, with 11 bases between the two ends. Per germline, CDR1 MGHRA and CDR2 YSYEKL. The CDR3 loop spans 15 amino acids. The chain employs TRBV4-1 and TRBJ1-3; the D is unclear. The receptor comes from a man aged 30 to 39 with COVID-19, enrolled during active disease. The sequenced sample consisted of peripheral blood. CDR3 residues: CASSGDRVSGNTIYF. CDR3 nucleotide sequence: TGCGCCAGCAGCGGAGACCGGGTCTCTGGAAACACCATATATTTT.